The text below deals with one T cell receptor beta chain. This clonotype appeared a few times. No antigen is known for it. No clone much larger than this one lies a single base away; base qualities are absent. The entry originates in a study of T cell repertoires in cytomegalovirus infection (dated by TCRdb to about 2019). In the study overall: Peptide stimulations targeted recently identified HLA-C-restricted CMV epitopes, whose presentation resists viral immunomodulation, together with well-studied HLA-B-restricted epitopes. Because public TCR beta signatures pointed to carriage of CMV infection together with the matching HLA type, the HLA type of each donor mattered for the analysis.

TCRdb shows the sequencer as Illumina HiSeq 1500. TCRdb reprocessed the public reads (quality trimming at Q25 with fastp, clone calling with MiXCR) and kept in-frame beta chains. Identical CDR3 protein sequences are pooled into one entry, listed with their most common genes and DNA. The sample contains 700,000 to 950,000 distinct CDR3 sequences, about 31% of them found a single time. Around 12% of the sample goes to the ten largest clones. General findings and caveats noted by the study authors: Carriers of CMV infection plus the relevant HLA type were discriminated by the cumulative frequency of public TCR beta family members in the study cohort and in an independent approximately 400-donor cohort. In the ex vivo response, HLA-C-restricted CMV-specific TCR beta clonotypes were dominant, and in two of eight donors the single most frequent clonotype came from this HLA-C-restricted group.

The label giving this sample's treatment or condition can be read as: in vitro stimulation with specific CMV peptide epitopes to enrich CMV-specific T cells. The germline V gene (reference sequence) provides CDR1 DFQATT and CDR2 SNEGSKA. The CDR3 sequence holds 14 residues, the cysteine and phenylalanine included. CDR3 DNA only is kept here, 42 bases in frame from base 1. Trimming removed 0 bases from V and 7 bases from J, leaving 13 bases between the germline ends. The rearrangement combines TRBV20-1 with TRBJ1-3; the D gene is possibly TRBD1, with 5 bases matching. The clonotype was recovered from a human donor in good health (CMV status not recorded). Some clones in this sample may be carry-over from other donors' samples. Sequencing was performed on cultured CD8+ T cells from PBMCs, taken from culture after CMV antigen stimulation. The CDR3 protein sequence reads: CSARDPGYGNTIYF. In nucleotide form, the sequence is TGCAGTGCTAGAGACCCAGGGTATGGTAACACCATATATTTT.